Below are 21 T cell receptor beta chains sequenced from a single sample in a study of blood T cell repertoires in COVID-19. The table came from immunoSEQ multiplex PCR; TCRdb's copy has only in-frame clones and leaves some out. The table lists around 330,000 clones, 88% of them singletons. Sequenced: peripheral blood. These receptors were obtained from a woman in her fifties or sixties with active or convalescent COVID-19.

The chain couples TRBV2 to TRBJ2-7; the match to TRBD2 covers 11 bases. The germline V gene has CDR1 SNHLY and CDR2 FYNNEI. Germline trimming cut 8 bases from V and 4 bases from J; bases unmatched to any gene: 7. The CDR3 totals 14 residues. The CDR3 bases are TGTGCCAGCCGACTAGCGGGAAACACGTACGAGCAGTACTTC. Encoded protein: CASRLAGNTYEQYF.

This rearrangement joins TRBV14 to TRBJ1-2; D unclear. Trimming took 3 bases from V and 6 from J, leaving 5 bases between them. Per germline, CDR1 SGHDN and CDR2 FVKESK. CDR3 size: 11 residues. The DNA of the CDR3 is TGTGCCAGCAGCCAGGGCCATGGCTACACCTTC. Translation: CASSQGHGYTF.

This rearrangement joins TRBV5-4 to TRBJ1-1, with a weak D call TRBD1 (6 bases). This CDR3 has 14 residues. Trimming took 0 bases from V and 4 from J, leaving 10 bases between them. CDR1 is SGHNT and CDR2 is YYREEE in the germline V gene (reference sequence). DNA of the CDR3: TGTGCCAGCAGCTTGGACAGGGATCGCACTGAAGCTTTCTTT. Encoded protein: CASSLDRDRTEAFF.

V usage is TRBV20-1 and J usage is TRBJ2-7, with a tentative D call TRBD2 (6 bases). Trimming cost V 6 bases and J 5 bases, with 11 bases left between them. This CDR3 is 11 amino acids long. The germline CDR1 and CDR2 sequences are DFQATT and SNEGSKA (reference sequence). This CDR3 reads CSAGGMDEQYF. The CDR3 nucleotides read TGCAGTGCCGGGGGTATGGACGAGCAGTACTTC.

In DNA form, the CDR3 reads TGTGCCAGCATGACCTTGGGGGCGAGAGGCAATCAGCCCCAGCATTTT. This gives the protein CASMTLGARGNQPQHF. This chain joins TRBV19 and TRBJ1-5; D may be TRBD1 (6 bases). Trimming cost V 9 bases and J 2 bases, with 20 bases left between them. The V gene's germline CDR1 is LNHDA and CDR2 SQIVND (reference sequence). The CDR3 length is 16 residues.

The V call is TRBV28, the J call TRBJ2-3, with D perhaps matching TRBD1 (6 bases). Trimming cost V 7 bases and J 0 bases, with 17 bases left between them. The V gene's germline CDR1 is MDHEN and CDR2 SYDVKM. This CDR3 has 16 residues. The CDR3 reads CASTTDRTYSTDTQYF. The CDR3 DNA follows: TGTGCCAGCACAACCGACAGGACCTATAGCACAGATACGCAGTATTTT.

The chain recombines TRBV29-1 with TRBJ2-7; 9 bases align to TRBD1. CDR1 SQVTM and CDR2 ANQGSEA come from the germline V gene. V trimming: 3 bases; J trimming: 4 bases; junction bases outside the gene matches: 7. This CDR3 is built from 14 residues. CDR3 sequence (DNA): TGCAGCGTTGAGGTTTTAGGACAGGGGTACGAGCAGTACTTC. Amino acids: CSVEVLGQGYEQYF.

The chain employs TRBV5-1 and TRBJ1-6; possible D gene TRBD1, 5 bases. Germline loops: CDR1 SGHRS, CDR2 YFSETQ. The V end was cut by 0 bases, the J end by 0 bases, with 19 bases between. This CDR3 comprises 20 residues. The CDR3 nucleotides are TGCGCCAGCAGCTTGGTGGACCCAGTGGGGGGGAGCTCCTATAATTCACCCCTCCACTTT. Translating gives CASSLVDPVGGSSYNSPLHF.

V gene TRBV15 combines with J gene TRBJ1-1; 9 bases are shared with TRBD1. There are 15 residues in the CDR3. Germline values: CDR1 LNHNV, CDR2 YYDKDF (reference sequence). V was clipped by 3 bases and J by 6 bases; unmatched bases: 8. In nucleotides, the CDR3 is TGTGCCACCAGCAGGGACAGGGGCGAGAGGGCTGAAGCTTTCTTT. It encodes CATSRDRGERAEAFF.

A few counts support this clone. CDR3 in amino acids: CASSPTGGSSNQPQHF. DNA for the CDR3: TGTGCCAGCTCACCGACAGGGGGTTCGAGCAATCAGCCCCAGCATTTT. The V call is TRBV18, the J call TRBJ1-5; TRBD1 agrees at 9 bases. This CDR3 has 16 amino acids. Trimming at V came to 3 bases and at J to 1 base, leaving 4 bases not matched to a gene. Germline V gene lookup returns CDR1 KGHSH and CDR2 LQKENI.

In this sample, this clone turned up a few times. The chain couples TRBV6-1 to TRBJ2-2; TRBD1 is a possible D gene (5 bases). Trimming took 5 bases from V and 3 from J, leaving 13 bases between them. The CDR3 contains 15 residues. The germline CDR1 and CDR2 sequences are MNHNS and SASEGT. CDR3 region: CASSPTAPDTGELFF. DNA of the CDR3: TGTGCCAGCAGTCCGACAGCGCCGGACACCGGGGAGCTGTTTTTT.

This chain connects TRBV12-3 or TRBV12-4 to TRBJ2-1; tentatively, D is TRBD1 (6 bases). CDR3 length equals 13 residues. Between the trimmed V and J ends, which lost 6 bases and 4 bases, there was a span of 10 bases. In DNA, the CDR3 is TGTGCCAGCAGAACGGACAGTTACAATGAGCAGTTCTTC. Its protein product is CASRTDSYNEQFF.

This clone has a handful of counts. The CDR3 is CASSQGANTEAFF. The CDR3 DNA reads as TGTGCCAGCAGTCAAGGGGCGAACACTGAAGCTTTCTTT. The chain recombines TRBV12-3 or TRBV12-4 with TRBJ1-1; a possible D gene is TRBD1 (5 bases). CDR3 length equals 13 residues. Trimming left V 5 bases short and J 1 base short, with 8 bases between.

The chain uses TRBV7-2 and TRBJ2-1; D may be TRBD2 (5 bases). V lost 5 bases and J 14 bases, leaving 22 bases between the germline ends. This CDR3 region has 14 residues. The germline gives CDR1 SGHTA, CDR2 FQGNSA. The CDR3 loop reads CASSPYTRAAREFF. Here the CDR3 DNA reads TGTGCCAGCAGCCCATATACTAGGGCCGCGAGAGAGTTCTTC.

This rearrangement joins TRBV4-3 to TRBJ2-1, with 15 nucleotides matching TRBD2. V lost 2 bases and J lost 8; bases outside the gene matches: 10. The germline V gene encodes CDR1 LGHNA and CDR2 YSLEER. This CDR3 is 18 amino acids long. The CDR3 bases are TGCGCCAGCAGCCAAAGGACTCGGACTAGCGGGAGGGCCTATGAGCAGTTCTTC. Translated: CASSQRTRTSGRAYEQFF.

The rearrangement uses TRBV5-1 and TRBJ1-1, with 11 bases identical to TRBD1. The CDR3 sequence is 14 residues long. J lost 4 bases, V lost 4 bases, and 3 bases had no gene match. Germline CDR1 and CDR2: SGHRS and YFSETQ. The CDR3 DNA reads TGCGCCAGCAGCCCGGGACAGGGGGTCACTGAAGCTTTCTTT. It encodes CASSPGQGVTEAFF.

The J gene is TRBJ1-6, the V gene TRBV9, with TRBD1 matching over 9 bases. Germline trimming cut 3 bases from V and 8 bases from J; bases unmatched to any gene: 9. CDR3 size: 16 residues. Looked up from germline, CDR1 is SGDLS and CDR2 is YYNGEE. Written as DNA, the CDR3 is TGTGCCAGCAGCGGGACCCCGGGACAGGGTTATTCACCCCTCCACTTT. This translates into CASSGTPGQGYSPLHF.

This chain joins TRBV30 and TRBJ1-5; the D gene is possibly TRBD1 (5 bases). CDR1 GTSNPN and CDR2 SVGIG come from the germline V gene (reference sequence). The CDR3 is 14 residues long. Trimming shortened V by 1 base and J by 7 bases, and 14 bases separated the two germline ends. The CDR3 sequence: CAWSGFQGSQPQHF. As DNA, the CDR3 is TGTGCCTGGAGTGGATTTCAGGGAAGCCAGCCCCAGCATTTT.

V is TRBV3-1 (or the pseudogene TRBV3-2) and J is TRBJ1-2; D is unclear. The CDR3 runs to 13 residues. Between the trimmed V and J ends, which lost 4 bases and 3 bases, there was a span of 9 bases. Germline V gives CDR1 LGHDT, CDR2 YNNKEL (reference sequence). The CDR3 loop reads CASSPQVDYGYTF. CDR3 in DNA: TGTGCCAGCAGCCCCCAGGTTGACTATGGCTACACCTTC.

The chain carries TRBV7-8 and TRBJ2-2, with 9 positions matching TRBD2. There are 18 residues in the CDR3. V shed 4 bases, J shed 3 bases, and the junction held 12 bases outside the gene matches. Looked up from germline, CDR1 is SGHVS and CDR2 is FQNEAQ. CDR3 loop: CASSYNWLAGSYTGELFF. The CDR3 bases are TGTGCCAGCAGCTATAATTGGCTAGCGGGATCGTACACCGGGGAGCTGTTTTTT.

This clone showed up just a few times. The V and J genes are TRBV10-3 and TRBJ1-1; weak D call: TRBD1 (6 bases). This CDR3 has 13 residues. V lost 5 bases and J 8 bases, leaving 15 bases between the germline ends. Germline assignment: CDR1 ENHRY and CDR2 SYGVKD. The CDR3 DNA is TGTGCCATCAGTTCCGACTACAGGGAAGAAGCTTTCTTT. Encoded protein: CAISSDYREEAFF.